The sequence of this T cell receptor beta chain was determined in a study of OX40 agonist ivuxolimab in advanced cancers. In terms of the full investigation: Ivuxolimab, which targeted the costimulatory receptor OX40 (CD134), was an agonistic, fully human IgG2 monoclonal antibody. Intravenous ivuxolimab was administered to patients every 2 weeks at six dose levels: 0.01, 0.1, 0.3, 1.5, 3 and 10 mg/kg. Among the 50 to 55 dose-escalation patients, around 20 had hepatocellular carcinoma, 15 melanoma, 9 renal cell carcinoma and 9 head and neck cancer. In the dose-escalation cohort, 82.7% of patients were male, and the mean age was approximately 60 years, with a range of 23 to 79. Patients were allowed to have had prior anti-PD-1, anti-PD-L1 or anti-CTLA-4 therapy, and 30% to 40% of the dose-escalation patients had been treated with checkpoint inhibitors. Partial responses were achieved by three dose-escalation patients, of whom one had hepatocellular carcinoma and two had cutaneous melanoma. The purpose of peripheral TCRbeta sequencing was to test whether ivuxolimab changed TCR sequence diversity and led to clonal T-cell expansion. The paper reports the monotherapy dose-escalation portion (N = 52 patients) of the phase I ivuxolimab trial. Study-wide findings and limitations: Partial responders in the 0.1-3.0 mg/kg groups had among the lowest normalized peripheral clonal expansion, especially among CD8+ T cells. The antigen specificity of the peripheral T cells that underwent clonal expansion was not determined. Low levels of normalized T-cell clonal expansion were also seen in some patients who did not respond. At doses of 0.1 to 3.0 mg/kg, clonal expansion of both CD4+ and CD8+ blood T cells was observed from baseline to week 6. After ivuxolimab, expanded clones were on average more numerous among CD8+ T cells than among CD4+ T cells.

Genomic DNA was extracted from sorted cells for sequencing of the TCRbeta CDR3 region. The immunoSEQ Assay was used for sequencing of TCRbeta CDR3 regions. TCRdb obtained this table from immuneACCESS and retained in-frame rearrangements with V and J assigned. These tables miss some clones; where compared with another copy, unresolved V genes account for less than half of the shortfall, and the remainder is unexplained. The sample has 60,000 or so clones on record, roughly 80% of them singletons. The ten largest make up 3.5% to 4% of the sample. The trial excluded patients who had a history of autoimmune disease or were on systemic immunosuppression. Peripheral blood for TCR sequencing was collected from all dose cohorts at baseline, on cycle 4 day 1, and on cycle 7 day 1. The samples were taken from a phase I, first-in-human, multicenter, open-label dose-escalation trial of ivuxolimab. The trial enrolled adults with locally advanced or metastatic head and neck squamous cell, hepatocellular, melanoma or renal cell carcinoma. Before TCR sequencing, CD4+ T cells and CD8+ T cells were sorted from peripheral blood as separate populations.

To note about this clone: Which antigen it targets is not known. Base qualities are missing; no much larger clone stands one base away.

From the germline V gene, CDR1 is MNHNS and CDR2 is SASEGT. V is cut by 4 bases and J by 0 bases, and the space between the germline ends is 9 bases. The cysteine opens and the phenylalanine closes a CDR3 of 15 amino acids. The sequence is cut down to CDR3 DNA, 45 bases in frame from base 1. The source of this sequence is an adult with an advanced solid tumor such as melanoma, head and neck, liver or kidney cancer. The sample here was CD4+ or CD8+ T cells sorted from blood, taken in a trial of the OX40 agonist ivuxolimab. The rearrangement joined TRBV6-1 to TRBJ1-4; the D gene assignment is ambiguous. The CDR3 sequence is CASSGERATNEKLFF. In nucleotides, the sequence is TGTGCCAGCAGTGGTGAAAGAGCAACTAATGAAAAACTGTTTTTT.